This TCR beta chain was identified in a study of blood T cells in healthy people across ages. Approximately 10 milliliters was the volume of peripheral blood drawn from each donor. Per sample, no less than 5.5 micrograms of total RNA were extracted. The second PCR ran about 7 to 12 cycles with a sample-barcoded 5' primer and J-beta primers. Each cDNA molecule, via a template-switch adaptor with 12 random nucleotides, was tagged. Researchers report that each sample yielded at least 2.5 million CDR3-containing paired-end reads. TCRdb processed the 5' RACE reads anew with MiXCR; each CDR3 protein has one entry. The repertoire has roughly 1.5 million distinct CDR3 sequences, roughly 43% of them found once; the top ten carry over 3.5%. Germline CDR1 reads SGDLS; CDR2 reads YYNGEE. V shed 0 bases and J shed 0 bases, with 10 bases lying between them. This CDR3 spans 16 amino acids. This clonotype was observed a handful of times.

The chain links TRBV9 to TRBJ2-1; the D gene is possibly TRBD2 (6 bases). The clonotype was recovered from a woman younger than 35 in good health. The sample consisted of blood. CDR3 region: CASSVAEGFSYNEQFF. The CDR3 coding sequence is TGTGCCAGCAGCGTAGCGGAGGGATTCTCCTACAATGAGCAGTTCTTC.